These 19 T cell receptor beta chains came from one sample sequenced in a study of T cells in Graves' hyperthyroidism and ophthalmopathy. Amplification yielded TCR beta CDR3 regions, with RNA transcripts as the source. The TCR CDR3 was amplified in a first-round RT-PCR using the HTBI primer set. One entry per CDR3 protein results from TCRdb running MiXCR on the multiplex PCR reads. The top ten clones hold less than 70% of a sample with under 350,000 distinct CDR3 sequences, 15% to 20% of them seen once. Sequenced: blood. The origin of the receptors is a woman aged 60-75 years with Graves' ophthalmopathy.

V and J are TRBV4-3 and TRBJ2-5; D might be TRBD2 (6 bases). The germline CDR1 and CDR2 sequences are LGHNA and YSLEER. CDR3 length: 15 amino acids. Trimming pared 0 bases from V and 5 bases from J, leaving 13 bases between. The CDR3 region is CASSQEAAGRETQYF. The DNA for the CDR3 is TGCGCCAGCAGCCAAGAGGCCGCAGGGAGGGAGACCCAGTACTTC.

This clonotype was detected a few times. This sequence joins TRBV6-1 and TRBJ2-2; either TRBD1 or TRBD2 may supply D (6 bases each). Trimming shortened V by 6 bases and J by 0 bases, and 17 bases separated the two germline ends. Germline V gene sequence: CDR1 MNHNS, CDR2 SASEGT. The CDR3 is 17 residues long. The CDR3 reads CASRDPGGTTNTGELFF. The CDR3 bases are TGTGCCAGCAGGGATCCCGGCGGGACAACGAACACCGGGGAGCTGTTTTTT.

The V call is TRBV6-2 or TRBV6-3, the J call TRBJ1-1; the D is unclear. The CDR3 is 13 amino acids. Germline CDR1 MNHEY, CDR2 SVGEGT. Between the trimmed V and J ends, which lost 6 bases and 8 bases, there was a span of 16 bases. CDR3 bases: TGTGCCAGCAGACGCCTTAGTACCCGAGAAGCTTTCTTT. Its protein product is CASRRLSTREAFF.

This clonotype appeared a few times. The CDR3: CASSFTGGGYNEQFF. The CDR3 DNA reads as TGTGCCAGCAGCTTCACAGGGGGGGGCTACAATGAGCAGTTCTTC. V gene TRBV7-2 combines with J gene TRBJ2-1; perhaps TRBD1 as D (8 bases). The germline V gene has CDR1 SGHTA and CDR2 FQGNSA. The V end was cut by 3 bases, the J end by 3 bases, with 12 bases between. This CDR3 comprises 15 residues.

There are a few counts of this clonotype. The chain has TRBV7-8 and TRBJ1-5; D possibly corresponds to TRBD1 (6 bases). The CDR3 extends over 15 amino acids. The germline V gene encodes CDR1 SGHVS and CDR2 FQNEAQ. V lost 4 bases to trimming and J lost 2 bases, with 12 bases between them. CDR3 sequence (DNA): TGTGCCAGCAGCTCATACAGGGTTGGCAATCAGCCCCAGCATTTT. This translates into CASSSYRVGNQPQHF.

This clonotype was counted ten times or more. The chain links TRBV27 to TRBJ1-2; D is unresolved. Germline values: CDR1 MNHEY, CDR2 SMNVEV (reference sequence). The CDR3 has 11 residues. V lost 6 bases to trimming and J lost 1 base, with 3 bases between them. Written as DNA, the CDR3 is TGTGCCAGCAGGGATAACTATGGCTACACCTTC. Encoded protein: CASRDNYGYTF.

The chain carries TRBV19 and TRBJ1-5; TRBD1 matches 8 bases. This CDR3 is 15 amino acids long. Trimming took 9 bases from V and 6 from J; bases not matched to a gene: 13. Per germline, CDR1 LNHDA and CDR2 SQIVND (reference sequence). In nucleotides, the CDR3 is TGTGCCAGCTCACGTCGACAGGGGTTATCTCAGCCCCAGCATTTT. Encoded protein: CASSRRQGLSQPQHF. The full variable domain, completed using reference TRBV19 and TRBJ1-5, is DGGITQSPKYLFRKEGQNVTLSCEQNLNHDAMYWYRQDPGQGLRLIYYSQIVNDFQKGDIAEGYSVSREKKESFPLTVTSAQKNPTAFYLCASSRRQGLSQPQHFGDGTRLSIL.

This clonotype was seen ten or more times. This chain connects TRBV3-1 to TRBJ2-1; D unresolved. This CDR3 has 12 amino acids. Germline values: CDR1 LGHDT, CDR2 YNNKEL (reference sequence). The V and J ends lost 3 bases and 6 bases respectively, with 6 bases between them. In nucleotides, the CDR3 is TGTGCCAGCAGCCACCTCGCCAATGAGCAGTTCTTC. Translating gives CASSHLANEQFF.

The sample holds many counts of this clonotype. The chain uses TRBV27 and TRBJ2-7, with unresolved D. This CDR3 spans 13 amino acids. Germline-derived CDR1 and CDR2 are MNHEY and SMNVEV (reference sequence). With 3 bases removed from V and 2 bases from J, the gap between germline ends came to 8 bases. In nucleotides, the CDR3 is TGTGCCAGCAGTTTTAGCCAGGCCTACGAGCAGTACTTC. This gives the protein CASSFSQAYEQYF.

Many counts were recorded for this clonotype. The chain joins TRBV10-3 to TRBJ1-2; D ambiguous. CDR3 size: 15 residues. V lost 0 bases to trimming and J lost 4 bases, with 12 bases between them. The germline V gene encodes CDR1 ENHRY and CDR2 SYGVKD. CDR3 sequence: CAISESIAASYGYTF. The DNA of the CDR3 is TGTGCCATCAGTGAGTCGATCGCCGCGAGCTATGGCTACACCTTC.

Ten or more counts support this clonotype. DNA of the CDR3: TGTGCCAGTAGTACGCCCCGAATGGGGGGCGGTGGAGTCATGCGCAATCAGCCCCAGCATTTT. It codes for CASSTPRMGGGGVMRNQPQHF. The J gene is TRBJ1-5, the V gene TRBV19, with D perhaps TRBD1 (6 bases). The CDR3 extends over 21 amino acids. CDR1 LNHDA and CDR2 SQIVND come from the germline V gene (reference sequence). Trimming removed 4 bases at V and 2 bases at J, with 30 bases between.

This chain joins TRBV5-1 and TRBJ2-7; 9 bases are a match to TRBD1. V trimming: 4 bases; J trimming: 3 bases; junction bases outside the gene matches: 5. The CDR3 extends over 14 amino acids. CDR1 and CDR2 (germline): SGHRS, YFSETQ. The CDR3 DNA reads as TGCGCCAGCAGCAAGGGGACAGGGAGCTACGAGCAGTACTTC. It yields the protein CASSKGTGSYEQYF.

This clonotype occurred a few times. The J gene is TRBJ2-3, the V gene TRBV27; the D is unclear. Trimming stripped 6 bases from V and 2 bases from J, with 9 bases between. Germline loops: CDR1 MNHEY, CDR2 SMNVEV (reference sequence). This CDR3 has 13 amino acids. CDR3 amino acids: CASSSRYTDTQYF. The CDR3, as DNA: TGTGCCAGCAGCTCCCGCTACACAGATACGCAGTATTTT.

This clonotype was counted ten times or more. The V and J genes are TRBV15 and TRBJ2-3; 7 bases line up with TRBD1. J gave up 0 bases and V 2 bases, and 5 bases lay outside the gene matches. The CDR3 is 16 amino acids. Per germline, CDR1 LNHNV and CDR2 YYDKDF (reference sequence). The CDR3 here is CATSRIQGLSTDTQYF. The CDR3 nucleotides are TGTGCCACCAGCAGAATACAGGGGCTCAGCACAGATACGCAGTATTTT.

This chain links TRBV7-9 with TRBJ1-3, with D uncertain. The germline V and J ends were trimmed by 7 bases and 8 bases, with 15 bases remaining between them. This CDR3 has 13 amino acids. CDR1 is SEHNR and CDR2 is FQNEAQ in the germline V gene (reference sequence). DNA for the CDR3: TGTGCCAGCACCCTCGGGTCCGGGGACACCATATATTTT. Translation: CASTLGSGDTIYF.

This clonotype came up many times. The chain combines TRBV12-3 or TRBV12-4 with TRBJ2-2; D possibly matches TRBD1 or TRBD2 (5 bases each). V dropped 11 bases and J dropped 6 bases, with 19 bases sitting between them. This CDR3 spans 14 amino acids. The CDR3 here is CAVARAGMAGELFF. CDR3 sequence (DNA): TGTGCCGTAGCGAGGGCAGGGATGGCCGGGGAGCTGTTTTTT.

The table lists this clonotype with many counts. The chain employs TRBV5-1 and TRBJ1-2; D might be TRBD1 (5 bases). V lost 6 bases, J lost 7 bases, and 10 bases lay in between. Germline V lookup: CDR1 SGHRS, CDR2 YFSETQ. The CDR3 has 11 residues. The CDR3 here is CASNGGTGYTF. The DNA for the CDR3 is TGCGCCAGCAATGGAGGGACTGGCTACACCTTC.

The chain couples TRBV14 to TRBJ1-1; 8 bases agree with TRBD1. Germline V gene data show CDR1 as SGHDN and CDR2 as FVKESK. This CDR3 has 18 amino acids. Germline trimming cut 2 bases from V and 5 bases from J; bases unmatched to any gene: 16. The CDR3 nucleotides read TGTGCCAGCAGCCAACAGCCGACAACTGGACAGGGAAGGACTGAAGCTTTCTTT. This translates into CASSQQPTTGQGRTEAFF.

This chain uses TRBV6-2 or TRBV6-3 with TRBJ1-2; D is ambiguous. There are 14 residues in the CDR3. V was cut by 6 bases and J by 2 bases, with 13 bases left in between. Germline V gene sequence: CDR1 MNHEY, CDR2 SVGEGT. The CDR3 DNA follows: TGTGCCAGCAGCTCAACTGGTTTCAACTATGGCTACACCTTC. This codes for CASSSTGFNYGYTF.